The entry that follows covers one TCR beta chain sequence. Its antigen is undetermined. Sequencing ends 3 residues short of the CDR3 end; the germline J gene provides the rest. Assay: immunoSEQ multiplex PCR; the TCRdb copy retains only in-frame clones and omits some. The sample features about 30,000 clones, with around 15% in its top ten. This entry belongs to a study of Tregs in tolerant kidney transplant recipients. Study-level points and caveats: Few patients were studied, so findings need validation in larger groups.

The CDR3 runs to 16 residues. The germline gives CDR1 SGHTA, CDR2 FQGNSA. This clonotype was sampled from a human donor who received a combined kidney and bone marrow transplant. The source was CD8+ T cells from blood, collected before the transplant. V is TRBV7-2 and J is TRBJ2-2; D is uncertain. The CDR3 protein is CASRLALCPLTGELFF. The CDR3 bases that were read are TGTGCAAGTCGCTTAGCCCTATGCCCGCTAACCGGGGAG.